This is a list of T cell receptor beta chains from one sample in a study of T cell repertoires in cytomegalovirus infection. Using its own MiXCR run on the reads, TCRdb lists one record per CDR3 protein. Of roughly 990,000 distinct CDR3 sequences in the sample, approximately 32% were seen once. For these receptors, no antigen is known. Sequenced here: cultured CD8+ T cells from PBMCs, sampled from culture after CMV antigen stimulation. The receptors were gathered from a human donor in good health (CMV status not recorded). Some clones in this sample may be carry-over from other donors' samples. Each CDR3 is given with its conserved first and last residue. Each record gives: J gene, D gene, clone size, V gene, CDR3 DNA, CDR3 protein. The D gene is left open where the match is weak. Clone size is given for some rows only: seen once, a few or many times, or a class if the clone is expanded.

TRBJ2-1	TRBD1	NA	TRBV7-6	TGTGCCAGCAGCGCCCGGGACAGGGCCAATGAGCAGTTCTTC	CASSARDRANEQFF
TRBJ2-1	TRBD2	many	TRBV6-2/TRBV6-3	TGTGCCAGCAGCCTTGGGGTAGCGGGGGGTCTAAGCTCCTACAATGAGCAGTTCTTC	CASSLGVAGGLSSYNEQFF
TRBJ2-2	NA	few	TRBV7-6	TGTGCCAGCTTCCCCGAGGGGAAGAACACCGGGGAGCTGTTTTTT	CASFPEGKNTGELFF
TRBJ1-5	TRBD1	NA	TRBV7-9	TGTGCCAGCAGCTTAGAGACAGGGCAGGCATATGGCAATCAGCCCCAGCATTTT	CASSLETGQAYGNQPQHF
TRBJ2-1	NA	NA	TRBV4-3	TGCGCCAGCAGCCAAGTTAGGTACTCCTACAATGAGCAGTTCTTC	CASSQVRYSYNEQFF
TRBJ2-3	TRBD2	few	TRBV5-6	TGTGCCAGCAGCCTTTACGGGGACTACACAGATACGCAGTATTTT	CASSLYGDYTDTQYF
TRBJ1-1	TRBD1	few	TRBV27	TGTGCCAGCAGTAAAGGGACAGGGATGAACACTGAAGCTTTCTTT	CASSKGTGMNTEAFF
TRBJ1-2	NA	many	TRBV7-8	TGTGCCAGCAGCCCTCTCCATGGGGAACAACTAGGGGACTATGGCTACACCTTC	CASSPLHGEQLGDYGYTF
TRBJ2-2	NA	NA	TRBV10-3	TGTGCCATCAGTGAGTCGTCAGGGGCCAGCCTCACCGGGGAGCTGTTTTTT	CAISESSGASLTGELFF
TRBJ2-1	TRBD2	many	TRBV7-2	TGTGCCAGCAGCTTACCCACCGGGACTAGCGGGGGGGAGTGGGATGAGCAGTTCTTC	CASSLPTGTSGGEWDEQFF
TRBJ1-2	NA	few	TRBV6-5	TGTGCCAGCAGTTACTCGGGGACCGGGGCGGTCCTTAGTTATGGCTACACCTTC	CASSYSGTGAVLSYGYTF
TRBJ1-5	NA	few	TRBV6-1	TGTGCCAGCAGTGAAGCGGTCGGGGGGAGTAGCAATCAGCCCCAGCATTTT	CASSEAVGGSSNQPQHF
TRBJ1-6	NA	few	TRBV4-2	TGTGCCAGCAGCCAAGATCGGACCTTAGGGAATTCACCCCTCCACTTT	CASSQDRTLGNSPLHF
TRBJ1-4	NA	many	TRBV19	TGTGCCAGTAGTACCCTGCAAGGACAGCCCTGGGGCGAAAAACTGTTTTTT	CASSTLQGQPWGEKLFF
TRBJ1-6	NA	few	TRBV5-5	TGTGCCAGCAAACTCCTAACAGGAGCCCAAGATAATTCACCCCTCCACTTT	CASKLLTGAQDNSPLHF
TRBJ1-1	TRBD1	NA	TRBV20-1	TGCAGTGCTAGAGATTCCGACAGGGTCGTGACTGAAGCTTTCTTT	CSARDSDRVVTEAFF
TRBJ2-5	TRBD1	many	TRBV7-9	TGTGCCAGCAGCTACGGACAGGGGGCCGGGAAGACCCAGTACTTC	CASSYGQGAGKTQYF
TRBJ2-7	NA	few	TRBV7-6	TGTGCCAGCAGCTGGGTTGGGTCCCGATACGAGCAGTACTTC	CASSWVGSRYEQYF
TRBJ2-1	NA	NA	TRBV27	TGTGCCAGCAGTTTAATCGGTTCTGAGCAGTTCTTC	CASSLIGSEQFF
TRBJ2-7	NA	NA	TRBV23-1	TGCGCCAGCCCCGGGCCCTCTTACGAGCAGTACTTC	CASPGPSYEQYF
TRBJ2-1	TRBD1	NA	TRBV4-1	TGCGCCAGCAGCCTCCTAGCCGGGACAGACTACAATGAGCAGTTCTTC	CASSLLAGTDYNEQFF
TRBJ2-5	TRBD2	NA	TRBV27	TGTGCCAGCAGTTTGGGGATAGCGGGGATGGGTGAGACCCAGTACTTC	CASSLGIAGMGETQYF
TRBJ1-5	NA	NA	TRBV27	TGTGCCAGCAGTTCCTCCGCCGGGAGGCATCAGCCCCAGCATTTT	CASSSSAGRHQPQHF
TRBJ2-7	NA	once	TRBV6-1	TGTGCCAGCAGTAAAAACCGAATAGCGGCGTCCTACGAGCAGTACTTC	CASSKNRIAASYEQYF
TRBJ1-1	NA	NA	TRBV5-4	TGTGCCAGCAGCCCCCTTGAGGGGTCGGGCACTGAAGCTTTCTTT	CASSPLEGSGTEAFF
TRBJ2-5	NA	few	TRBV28	TGTGCCAGCAGGATTCTAGCAGTGGAGACCCAGTACTTC	CASRILAVETQYF
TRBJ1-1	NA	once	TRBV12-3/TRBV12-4	TGTGCCAGCACCCCGCGGCGAAGGGTGGATGAAGCTTTCTTT	CASTPRRRVDEAFF
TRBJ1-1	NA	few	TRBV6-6	TGTGCCAGCAGAAAGGACAAGAACACTGAAGCTTTCTTT	CASRKDKNTEAFF
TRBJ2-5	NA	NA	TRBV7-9	TGTGCCAGCAGACTAGGGGCAGCCGGGACCCAGTACTTC	CASRLGAAGTQYF
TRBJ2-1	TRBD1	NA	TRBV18	TGTGCCAGCTCACCATTGGGACAGGACTCATTACACTCCTACAATGAGCAGTTCTTC	CASSPLGQDSLHSYNEQFF
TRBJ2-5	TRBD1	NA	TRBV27	TGTGCCAGCAGTTTCCTGGGGGACAGGGGGGAGACCCAGTACTTC	CASSFLGDRGETQYF
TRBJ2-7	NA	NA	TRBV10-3	TGTGCCATCAGTGAGATATTAGCCAAAGGCATCTACGAGCAGTACTTC	CAISEILAKGIYEQYF
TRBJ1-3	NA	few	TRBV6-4	TGTGCCAGCAGTGACTCGGACAGCCACACCATATATTTT	CASSDSDSHTIYF
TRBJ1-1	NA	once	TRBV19	TGTGCCAGTAGCCTTCCCCCGGGACATATGAACACTGAAGCTTTCTTT	CASSLPPGHMNTEAFF
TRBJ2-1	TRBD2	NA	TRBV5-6	TGTGCCAGCAGCCCCGGACTAGCGGGGGACCTATCCTACAATGAGCAGTTCTTC	CASSPGLAGDLSYNEQFF
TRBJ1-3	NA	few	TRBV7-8	TGTGCCAGCAGCTTAGGTTTGCCAGGGGTGGAAAACACCATATATTTT	CASSLGLPGVENTIYF